This note documents a single T cell receptor (beta chain) sequence. Its target is not known. Pooled in the analysis were second doses at about 4 or about 12 weeks. The entry originates in a study of T cell responses to AZD1222 COVID-19 vaccine. Germline V gene sequence: CDR1 MNHEY, CDR2 SMNVEV (reference sequence). Trimming took off 6 bases at V and 7 bases at J, with 16 bases between the two ends. The CDR3 sequence is 13 residues long. Only in-frame clones appear in the TCRdb table, and some are missing; sequencing was by immunoSEQ multiplex PCR. Among fewer than 200,000 clones listed, 88% were seen once. Broader study findings: Reportedly, nearly half the spike-specific TCRs target unmutated variant regions.

This clonotype was obtained from an adult who received the AZD1222 COVID-19 vaccine. This sequence joins TRBV27 and TRBJ2-7; weak D call: TRBD1 (6 bases). The sequences come from peripheral blood, collected 28 days after the second AZD1222 dose. The chain's CDR3 is CASSRDTGREQYF. The CDR3 nucleotides are TGTGCCAGCAGCCGGGACACGGGTAGGGAGCAGTACTTC.